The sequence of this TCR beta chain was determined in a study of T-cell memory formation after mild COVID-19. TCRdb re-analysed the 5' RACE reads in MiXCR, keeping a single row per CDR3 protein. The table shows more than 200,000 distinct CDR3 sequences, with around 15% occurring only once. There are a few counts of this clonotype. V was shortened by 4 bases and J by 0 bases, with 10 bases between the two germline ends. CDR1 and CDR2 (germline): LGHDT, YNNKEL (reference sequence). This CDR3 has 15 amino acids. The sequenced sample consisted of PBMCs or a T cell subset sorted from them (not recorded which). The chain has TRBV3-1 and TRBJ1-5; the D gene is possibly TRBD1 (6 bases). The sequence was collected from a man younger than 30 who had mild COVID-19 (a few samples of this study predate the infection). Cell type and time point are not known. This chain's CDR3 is CASSLTGDSNQPQHF. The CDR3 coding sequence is TGTGCCAGCAGCCTGACAGGAGATAGCAATCAGCCCCAGCATTTT. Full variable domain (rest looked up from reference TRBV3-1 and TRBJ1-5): DTAVSQTPKYLVTQMGNDKSIKCEQNLGHDTMYWYKQDSKKFLKIMFSYNNKELIINETVPNRFSPKSPDKAHLNLHINSLELGDSAVYFCASSLTGDSNQPQHFGDGTRLSIL.